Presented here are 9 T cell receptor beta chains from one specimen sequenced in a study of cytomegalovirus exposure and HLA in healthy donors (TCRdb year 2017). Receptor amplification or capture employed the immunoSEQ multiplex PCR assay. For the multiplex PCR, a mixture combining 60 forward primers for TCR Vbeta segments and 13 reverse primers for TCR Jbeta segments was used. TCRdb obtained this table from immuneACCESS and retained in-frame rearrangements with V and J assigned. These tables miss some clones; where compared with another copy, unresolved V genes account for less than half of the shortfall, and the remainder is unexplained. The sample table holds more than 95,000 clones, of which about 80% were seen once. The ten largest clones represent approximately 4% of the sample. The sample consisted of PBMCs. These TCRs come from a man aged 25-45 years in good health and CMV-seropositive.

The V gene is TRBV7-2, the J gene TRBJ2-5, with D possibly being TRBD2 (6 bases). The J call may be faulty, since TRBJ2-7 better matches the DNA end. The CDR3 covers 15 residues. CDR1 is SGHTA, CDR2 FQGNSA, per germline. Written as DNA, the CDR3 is TGTGCCAGCAGCCCCGGTCGGGGGATGTGGCACGAGCAGTACTTC. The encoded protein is CASSPGRGMWHEQYF.

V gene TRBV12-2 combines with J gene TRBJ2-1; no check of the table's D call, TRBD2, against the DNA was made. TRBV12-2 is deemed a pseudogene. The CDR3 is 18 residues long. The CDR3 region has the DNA TGTGCAAGTCGCTTCGGCAGAGAAGGACTAGCGGACTACAATGAGCAGTTCTTC. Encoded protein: CASRFGREGLADYNEQFF.

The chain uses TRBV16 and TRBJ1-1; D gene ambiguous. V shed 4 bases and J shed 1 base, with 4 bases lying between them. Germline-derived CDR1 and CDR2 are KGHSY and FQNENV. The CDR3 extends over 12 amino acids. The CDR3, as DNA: TGTGCCAGCAGCCGACAGAACACTGAAGCTTTCTTT. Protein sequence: CASSRQNTEAFF.

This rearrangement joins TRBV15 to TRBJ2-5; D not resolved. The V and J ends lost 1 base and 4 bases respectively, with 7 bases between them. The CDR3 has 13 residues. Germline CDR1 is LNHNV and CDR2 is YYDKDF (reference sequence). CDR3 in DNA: TGTGCCACCAGCAGAGCGCAGATAGAGACCCAGTACTTC. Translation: CATSRAQIETQYF.

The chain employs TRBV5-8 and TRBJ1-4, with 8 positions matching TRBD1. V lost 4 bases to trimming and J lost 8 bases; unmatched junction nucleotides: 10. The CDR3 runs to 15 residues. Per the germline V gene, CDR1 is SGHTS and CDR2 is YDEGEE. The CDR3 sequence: CASSEPGQEGEKLFF. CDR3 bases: TGTGCCAGCAGCGAACCGGGACAGGAAGGGGAAAAACTGTTTTTT.

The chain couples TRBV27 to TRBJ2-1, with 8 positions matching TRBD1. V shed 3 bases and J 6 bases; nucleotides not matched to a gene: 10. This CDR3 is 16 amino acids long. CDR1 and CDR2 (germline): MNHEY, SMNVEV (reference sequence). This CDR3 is CASSLRGQVGGNEQFF. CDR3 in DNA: TGTGCCAGCAGTTTGAGGGGACAGGTAGGGGGCAATGAGCAGTTCTTC.

The chain's CDR3 is CASSSPLRTSGSRNEQFF. CDR3 DNA: TGTGCCAGCAGCTCCCCCCTGAGGACTAGCGGGAGCAGAAATGAGCAGTTCTTC. The rearrangement links TRBV7-8 to TRBJ2-1; 13 nucleotides agree with TRBD2. Per germline, CDR1 SGHVS and CDR2 FQNEAQ. The CDR3 length is 18 residues. The V and J ends lost 4 bases and 7 bases, in that order; junction bases with no gene match: 13.

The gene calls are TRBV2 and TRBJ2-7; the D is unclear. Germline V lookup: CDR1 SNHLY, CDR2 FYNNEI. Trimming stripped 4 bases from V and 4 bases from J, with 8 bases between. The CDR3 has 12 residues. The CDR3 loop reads CASSVAEYEQYF. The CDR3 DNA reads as TGTGCCAGCAGTGTGGCCGAATACGAGCAGTACTTC.

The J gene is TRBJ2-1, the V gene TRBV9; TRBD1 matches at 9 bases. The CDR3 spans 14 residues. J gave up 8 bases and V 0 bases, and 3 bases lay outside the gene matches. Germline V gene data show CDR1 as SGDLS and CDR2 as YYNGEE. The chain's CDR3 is CASSVAGTGYEQFF. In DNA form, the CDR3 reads TGTGCCAGCAGCGTAGCCGGGACAGGGTATGAGCAGTTCTTC.